This entry concerns a single T cell receptor beta chain. Its antigen is unknown. The sample is drawn from a study of T cell responses to AZD1222 COVID-19 vaccine. This table comes from immunoSEQ multiplex PCR, and its TCRdb copy is limited to in-frame clones, with some not included. The table shows 150,000 to 200,000 clones, with around 90% occurring only once. The CDR3 is 14 residues long. Germline-derived CDR1 and CDR2 are LNHDA and SQIVND (reference sequence). Trimming cost V 5 bases and J 1 base, with 12 bases left between them. Whole-study results and caveats: Donors, mostly white British, included more females; clonal diversity was possibly underestimated. Seropositivity was recorded at baseline in only five to seven AZD1222 recipients.

The origin of this receptor is an adult who received the AZD1222 COVID-19 vaccine. The material was peripheral blood, obtained 28 days after the second AZD1222 dose. V gene TRBV19 combines with J gene TRBJ2-7; TRBD2 might be the D (6 bases). The CDR3 here is CASSPQGGSYEQYF. DNA of the CDR3: TGTGCCAGTAGTCCCCAAGGAGGGTCCTACGAGCAGTACTTC.